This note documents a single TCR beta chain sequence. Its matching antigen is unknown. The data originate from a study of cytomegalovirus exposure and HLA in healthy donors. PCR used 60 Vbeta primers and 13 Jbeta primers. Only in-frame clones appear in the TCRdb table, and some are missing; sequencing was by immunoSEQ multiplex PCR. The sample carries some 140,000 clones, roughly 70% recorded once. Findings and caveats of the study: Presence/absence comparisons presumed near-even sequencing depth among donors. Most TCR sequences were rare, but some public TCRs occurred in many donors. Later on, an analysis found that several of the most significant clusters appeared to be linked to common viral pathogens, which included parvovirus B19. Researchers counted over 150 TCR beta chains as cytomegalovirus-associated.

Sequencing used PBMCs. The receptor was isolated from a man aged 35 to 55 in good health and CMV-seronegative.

CDR3 sequence: CAARGAPFYTGELFF. For the CDR3, the DNA is TGTGCCGCACGGGGGGCCCCATTCTACACCGGGGAGCTGTTTTTT. The genes are TRBV19 and TRBJ2-2; D perhaps matches TRBD2 (7 bases). V was cut by 11 bases and J by 3 bases, with 19 bases left in between. The germline gives CDR1 LNHDA, CDR2 SQIVND (reference sequence). The CDR3 consists of 15 residues.